Presented here are 29 T cell receptor beta chains from one specimen sequenced in a study of cytomegalovirus exposure and HLA in healthy donors. Researchers ran the PCR with 60 Vbeta and 13 Jbeta primers. Here immunoSEQ multiplex PCR was the method, and the copy in TCRdb shows in-frame clones only, minus some. The table shows roughly 190,000 clones, with around 79% occurring only once. The source material was PBMCs. Source of these receptors: a woman aged 45-59 years in good health and CMV-seronegative.

This chain uses TRBV6-5 with TRBJ1-6, with a weak D call TRBD1 (6 bases). Germline V lookup: CDR1 MNHEY, CDR2 SVGAGI. This CDR3 contains 15 residues. V was trimmed by 6 bases and J by 6 bases, leaving 15 bases between them. The DNA for the CDR3 is TGTGCCAGCAGGGCTCCTACAGGGCTTAATTCACCCCTCCACTTT. Translating it yields CASRAPTGLNSPLHF.

The chain joins TRBV4-3 to TRBJ1-1; D is perhaps TRBD1 (6 bases). Germline V gene data show CDR1 as LGHNA and CDR2 as YSLEER. This CDR3 is 15 amino acids long. Trimming stripped 0 bases from V and 3 bases from J, with 11 bases between. The CDR3 sequence is CASSQDSHRDTEAFF. The CDR3 DNA reads as TGCGCCAGCAGCCAAGACTCCCACAGGGACACTGAAGCTTTCTTT.

The chain carries TRBV4-2 and TRBJ1-2; D unresolved. The germline CDR1 and CDR2 sequences are LGHNA and YNFKEQ. There are 11 residues in the CDR3. The V gene lost 0 bases and the J gene lost 7 bases, with 3 bases spanning the gap. In DNA, the CDR3 is TGTGCCAGCAGCCAAGATAGTGGCTACACCTTC. Translated: CASSQDSGYTF.

This clone was detected only once. The chain joins TRBV9 to TRBJ1-2, with 9 bases matching TRBD1. CDR3 length: 14 residues. The germline gives CDR1 SGDLS, CDR2 YYNGEE. Trimming removed 6 bases from V and 5 bases from J; junction bases left unmatched: 8. This chain's CDR3 is CASTSVTGGYGYTF. As DNA, the CDR3 is TGTGCCAGCACCTCTGTGACAGGGGGGTATGGCTACACCTTC.

The chain links TRBV18 to TRBJ1-6; 8 bases line up with TRBD1. With V trimmed by 6 bases and J by 6 bases, 10 bases remained unmatched. The CDR3 runs to 16 residues. Germline values: CDR1 KGHSH, CDR2 LQKENI. The CDR3 nucleotides are TGTGCCAGCTCCCCAAAGACAGGGGAAAGTAATTCACCCCTCCACTTT. Translation: CASSPKTGESNSPLHF. Supplemented by reference TRBV18 and TRBJ1-6, the full variable domain reads NAGVMQNPRHLVRRRGQEARLRCSPMKGHSHVYWYRQLPEEGLKFMVYLQKENIIDESGMPKERFSAEFPKEGPSILRIQQVVRGDSAAYFCASSPKTGESNSPLHFGNGTRLTVT.

The chain uses TRBV4-3 and TRBJ1-2; D is unresolved. V was shortened by 0 bases and J by 5 bases, with 13 bases between the two germline ends. Germline V gene sequence: CDR1 LGHNA, CDR2 YSLEER. The CDR3 spans 15 residues. The CDR3 here is CASSQETYQRYGYTF. CDR3 sequence (DNA): TGCGCCAGCAGCCAAGAGACATATCAACGGTATGGCTACACCTTC.

The rearrangement links TRBV6-5 to TRBJ2-7; D may be TRBD2 (6 bases). The CDR3 extends over 16 amino acids. V was cut by 0 bases and J by 1 base, with 13 bases left in between. Germline-derived CDR1 and CDR2 are MNHEY and SVGAGI. CDR3 DNA sequence: TGTGCCAGCAGTTACTCACCGGAGGGACTTTCCTACGAGCAGTACTTC. Translation gives CASSYSPEGLSYEQYF.

This rearrangement joins TRBV7-8 to TRBJ2-7, with TRBD1 matching over 7 bases. Trimming removed 5 bases from V and 3 bases from J; junction bases left unmatched: 7. This CDR3 comprises 14 residues. Germline CDR1 and CDR2: SGHVS and FQNEAQ. The CDR3 region is CASSTVGQLYEQYF. CDR3 nucleotide sequence: TGTGCCAGCAGCACAGTGGGACAGCTCTACGAGCAGTACTTC. Drawing the rest from reference TRBV7-8 and TRBJ2-7, the complete variable domain is GAGVSQSPRYKVAKRGQDVALRCDPISGHVSLFWYQQALGQGPEFLTYFQNEAQLDKSGLPSDRFFAERPEGSVSTLKIQRTQQEDSAVYLCASSTVGQLYEQYFGPGTRLTVT.

The sample holds a few counts of this clone. The gene calls are TRBV28 and TRBJ1-5; D remains ambiguous. This CDR3 is built from 16 residues. V lost 6 bases to trimming and J lost 4 bases, with 19 bases between them. Germline-derived CDR1 and CDR2 are MDHEN and SYDVKM. CDR3 amino acids: CASSRGGVRGNQPQHF. CDR3 in DNA: TGTGCCAGCAGCCGCGGCGGGGTACGGGGAAATCAGCCCCAGCATTTT.

CDR3 protein: CASSFYSAGNEKLFF. The CDR3 nucleotides read TGTGCCAGCAGTTTTTATAGTGCAGGGAATGAAAAACTGTTTTTT. The chain has TRBV27 and TRBJ1-4; possibly TRBD1 for D (5 bases). This CDR3 contains 15 residues. V was trimmed by 3 bases and J by 5 bases, leaving 13 bases between them. Looked up from germline, CDR1 is MNHEY and CDR2 is SMNVEV (reference sequence).

V is TRBV25-1 and J is TRBJ1-2; 8 bases are shared with TRBD1. V lost 5 bases to trimming and J lost 4 bases; unmatched junction nucleotides: 3. The CDR3 has 13 residues. Germline V CDR1 and CDR2: MGHDK, SYGVNS. The CDR3 loop is CASSRDRGYGYTF. The CDR3 bases are TGTGCCAGCAGTAGAGACAGGGGCTATGGCTACACCTTC.

Here the CDR3 reads CASSGRGDRADTQYF. Written as DNA, the CDR3 is TGTGCCAGCAGCGGGAGAGGCGATCGAGCAGATACGCAGTATTTT. The chain has TRBV2 and TRBJ2-3; a weak D match, TRBD2 (6 bases). CDR3 length: 15 amino acids. The germline CDR1 and CDR2 sequences are SNHLY and FYNNEI. The V end was cut by 6 bases, the J end by 4 bases, with 17 bases between.

V and J are TRBV9 and TRBJ1-1; D is possibly TRBD1 (6 bases). Between the trimmed V and J ends, which lost 4 bases and 0 bases, there was a span of 22 bases. The CDR3 totals 18 residues. Germline lookup yields CDR1 SGDLS and CDR2 YYNGEE. CDR3: CASSPHTGGGQMNTEAFF. The DNA for the CDR3 is TGTGCCAGCAGCCCACATACCGGGGGGGGACAAATGAACACTGAAGCTTTCTTT. The variable domain in full, with the rest retrieved from reference TRBV9 and TRBJ1-1, is DSGVTQTPKHLITATGQRVTLRCSPRSGDLSVYWYQQSLDQGLQFLIQYYNGEERAKGNILERFSAQQFPDLHSELNLSSLELGDSALYFCASSPHTGGGQMNTEAFFGQGTRLTVV.

This clone was seen more than once but under ten times. CDR3 region: CASRSTVEAFF. As DNA, the CDR3 is TGCGCCAGCCGTTCGACAGTAGAAGCTTTCTTT. The V and J genes are TRBV5-1 and TRBJ1-1, with D tentatively TRBD1 (5 bases). This CDR3 spans 11 amino acids. Germline CDR1 reads SGHRS; CDR2 reads YFSETQ. V was pared by 7 bases and J by 8 bases, with 12 bases between. The whole variable domain, filled in from reference TRBV5-1 and TRBJ1-1, reads KAGVTQTPRYLIKTRGQQVTLSCSPISGHRSVSWYQQTPGQGLQFLFEYFSETQRNKGNFPGRFSGRQFSNSRSEMNVSTLELGDSALYLCASRSTVEAFFGQGTRLTVV.

This clone was counted between two and nine times. The V gene is TRBV2, the J gene TRBJ1-5, with D possibly matching TRBD1 (6 bases). The germline V and J ends were trimmed by 6 bases and 5 bases, with 14 bases remaining between them. Germline CDR1 reads SNHLY; CDR2 reads FYNNEI. This CDR3 is 14 amino acids long. CDR3 DNA: TGTGCCAGCAGATACAGGGTATCGGATCAGCCCCAGCATTTT. Protein product: CASRYRVSDQPQHF.

V usage is TRBV19 and J usage is TRBJ1-1; D unresolved. Germline loops: CDR1 LNHDA, CDR2 SQIVND (reference sequence). V was shortened by 3 bases and J by 4 bases, with 12 bases between the two germline ends. CDR3 size: 14 residues. CDR3 loop: CASSMQALSTEAFF. CDR3 in DNA: TGTGCCAGTAGTATGCAGGCGCTTTCCACTGAAGCTTTCTTT.

This sequence joins TRBV5-1 and TRBJ2-7; D possibly corresponds to TRBD1 (5 bases). Trimming cost V 3 bases and J 0 bases, with 10 bases left between them. Germline CDR1 and CDR2: SGHRS and YFSETQ. This CDR3 has 14 amino acids. CDR3 residues: CASSSRQSSYEQYF. DNA of the CDR3: TGCGCCAGCAGCTCGCGACAGAGCTCCTACGAGCAGTACTTC.

This clone was found a few times. Here the CDR3 DNA reads TGTGCCAGCAGCCACGACAGGATGACAGAAAAACTGTTTTTT. Translated, it gives CASSHDRMTEKLFF. The rearrangement joins TRBV7-9 to TRBJ1-4; D is possibly TRBD1 (6 bases). V lost 5 bases, J lost 8 bases, and 15 bases lay in between. CDR1 and CDR2 (germline): SEHNR, FQNEAQ (reference sequence). CDR3 length: 14 residues.

The chain joins TRBV5-1 to TRBJ2-1; 8 nucleotides align to TRBD2. The length of the CDR3 is 16 residues. Looked up from germline, CDR1 is SGHRS and CDR2 is YFSETQ. V lost 1 base, J lost 7 bases, and 10 bases stayed unmatched. CDR3 bases: TGCGCCAGCAGCTTGATAGCGGGAACCCTTTCAAATGAGCAGTTCTTC. Translation gives CASSLIAGTLSNEQFF.

This chain uses TRBV7-3 with TRBJ1-1, with 12 bases matching TRBD1. Looked up from germline, CDR1 is SGHTA and CDR2 is FQGTGA. The CDR3 is made up of 15 amino acids. V trimming: 5 bases; J trimming: 4 bases; junction bases outside the gene matches: 5. CDR3 bases: TGTGCCAGCAGCCTAGGGGACAGGGGGCGCACTGAAGCTTTCTTT. Encoded protein: CASSLGDRGRTEAFF.

The chain carries TRBV25-1 and TRBJ1-1, with D perhaps TRBD1 (5 bases). Germline CDR1 is MGHDK and CDR2 is SYGVNS. CDR3 size: 13 residues. V lost 5 bases and J 6 bases, leaving 13 bases between the germline ends. Here the CDR3 reads CASSQVGGPEAFF. DNA for the CDR3: TGTGCCAGCAGTCAGGTGGGGGGACCTGAAGCTTTCTTT. Drawing the rest from reference TRBV25-1 and TRBJ1-1, the complete variable domain is EADIYQTPRYLVIGTGKKITLECSQTMGHDKMYWYQQDPGMELHLIHYSYGVNSTEKGDLSSESTVSRIRTEHFPLTLESARPSHTSQYLCASSQVGGPEAFFGQGTRLTVV.

The rearrangement joins TRBV7-3 to TRBJ2-2; 8 bases agree with TRBD2. CDR3 length equals 15 residues. The V and J ends lost 5 bases and 5 bases, in that order; junction bases with no gene match: 7. In germline, CDR1 is SGHTA, CDR2 FQGTGA. CDR3 sequence reads: CASSPRAGGTGELFF. The CDR3 DNA reads TGTGCCAGCAGCCCAAGGGCGGGAGGAACCGGGGAGCTGTTTTTT.

This clone was seen a handful of times. The chain uses TRBV4-1 and TRBJ1-1; a possible D gene is TRBD1 (6 bases). Trimming removed 3 bases at V and 1 base at J, with 15 bases between. The CDR3 spans 16 residues. Germline assignment: CDR1 MGHRA and CDR2 YSYEKL. The CDR3 bases are TGCGCCAGCAGCCACACACCTGGACAGTCGAACACTGAAGCTTTCTTT. It specifies CASSHTPGQSNTEAFF.

This clone showed up just a few times. V usage is TRBV30 and J usage is TRBJ1-1, with D possibly matching TRBD1 (6 bases). Germline CDR1 reads GTSNPN; CDR2 reads SVGIG (reference sequence). Trimming pared 1 base from V and 4 bases from J, leaving 13 bases between. The CDR3 length is 14 residues. In DNA, the CDR3 is TGTGCCTGGAGTGGCCAGGGGCAGGGCACTGAAGCTTTCTTT. Amino acids: CAWSGQGQGTEAFF.

V and J are TRBV29-1 and TRBJ2-7; TRBD2 aligns across 10 bases. There are 13 residues in the CDR3. Germline CDR1 SQVTM, CDR2 ANQGSEA. With V trimmed by 5 bases and J by 7 bases, 8 bases remained unmatched. The CDR3 reads CSVQRGGASEQYF. The CDR3 DNA reads TGCAGCGTTCAGCGGGGGGGGGCGTCGGAGCAGTACTTC.

This clone has just a few counts. The rearrangement joins TRBV29-1 to TRBJ1-1; TRBD1 agrees at 9 bases. Trimming at V came to 7 bases and at J to 6 bases, leaving 6 bases not matched to a gene. Germline V gene data show CDR1 as SQVTM and CDR2 as ANQGSEA. The CDR3 has 12 residues. CDR3 DNA: TGCAGCGGGACAGGGGATCTTGCTGAAGCTTTCTTT. This codes for CSGTGDLAEAFF.

This clone was found once. CDR3 amino acids: CASSLGTGGVDTQYF. The CDR3 region has the DNA TGTGCCAGCAGTTTAGGCACAGGGGGCGTAGATACGCAGTATTTT. The chain links TRBV27 to TRBJ2-3; TRBD1 aligns across 9 bases. J gave up 5 bases and V 2 bases, and 5 bases lay outside the gene matches. The CDR3 loop spans 15 amino acids. The germline CDR1 and CDR2 sequences are MNHEY and SMNVEV (reference sequence).

This clone was found a few times. The chain recombines TRBV6-6 with TRBJ1-1; TRBD1 is a possible D gene (5 bases). Trimming removed 5 bases at V and 1 base at J, with 17 bases between. Germline loops: CDR1 MNHNY, CDR2 SVGAGI (reference sequence). This CDR3 has 16 residues. CDR3 region: CASSNLLTDENTEAFF. The CDR3, as DNA: TGTGCCAGCAGTAACTTACTGACAGATGAGAACACTGAAGCTTTCTTT.

V and J are TRBV10-2 and TRBJ1-3; no clear D gene. Trimming cost V 6 bases and J 2 bases, with 8 bases left between them. Germline CDR1 WSHSY, CDR2 SAAADI. The CDR3 has 13 residues. This CDR3 is CASRQDPGNTIYF. Written as DNA, the CDR3 is TGCGCCAGCAGGCAGGATCCTGGAAACACCATATATTTT.